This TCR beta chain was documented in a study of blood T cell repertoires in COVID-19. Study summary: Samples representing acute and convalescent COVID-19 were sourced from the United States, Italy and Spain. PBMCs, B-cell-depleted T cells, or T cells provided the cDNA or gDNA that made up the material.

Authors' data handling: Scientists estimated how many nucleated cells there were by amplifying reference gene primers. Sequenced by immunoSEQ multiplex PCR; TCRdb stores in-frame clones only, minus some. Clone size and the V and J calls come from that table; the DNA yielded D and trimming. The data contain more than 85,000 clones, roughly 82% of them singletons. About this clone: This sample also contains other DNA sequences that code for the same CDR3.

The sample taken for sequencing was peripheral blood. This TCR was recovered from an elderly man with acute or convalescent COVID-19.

For the CDR3, the DNA is TGTGCCAGCAGCTTATTAAGCACAGATACGCAGTATTTT. Protein: CASSLLSTDTQYF. V gene TRBV7-9 combines with J gene TRBJ2-3; D not resolved. The germline V and J ends were trimmed by 2 bases and 0 bases, with 3 bases remaining between them. Germline-derived CDR1 and CDR2 are SEHNR and FQNEAQ (reference sequence). The CDR3 length is 13 residues.